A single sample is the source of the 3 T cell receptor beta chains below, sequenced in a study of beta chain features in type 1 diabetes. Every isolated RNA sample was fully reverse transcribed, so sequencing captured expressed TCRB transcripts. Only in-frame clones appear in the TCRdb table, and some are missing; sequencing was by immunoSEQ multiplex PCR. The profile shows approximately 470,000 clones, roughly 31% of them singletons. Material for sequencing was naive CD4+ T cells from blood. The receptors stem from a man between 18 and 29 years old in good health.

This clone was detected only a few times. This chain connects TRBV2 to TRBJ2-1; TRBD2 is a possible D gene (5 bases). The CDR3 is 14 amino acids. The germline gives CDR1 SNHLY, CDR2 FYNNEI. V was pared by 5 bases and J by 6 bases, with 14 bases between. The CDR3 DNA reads TGTGCCAGCAGTCGCGATGTGGGAGCCAATGAGCAGTTCTTC. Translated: CASSRDVGANEQFF.

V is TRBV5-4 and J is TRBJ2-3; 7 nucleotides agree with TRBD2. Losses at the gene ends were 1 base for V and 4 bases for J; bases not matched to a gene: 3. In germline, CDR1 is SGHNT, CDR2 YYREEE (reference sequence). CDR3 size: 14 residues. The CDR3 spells CASSLTAGADTQYF. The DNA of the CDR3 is TGTGCCAGCAGCTTGACCGCGGGAGCAGATACGCAGTATTTT.

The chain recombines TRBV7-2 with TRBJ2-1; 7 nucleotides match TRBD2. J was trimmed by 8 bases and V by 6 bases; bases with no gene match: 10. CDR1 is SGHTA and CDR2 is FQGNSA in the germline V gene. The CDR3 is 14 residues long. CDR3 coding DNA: TGTGCCAGCAGGATTATAAGGGCGGGGGATGAGCAGTTCTTC. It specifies CASRIIRAGDEQFF.